This T cell receptor (beta chain) was recorded in a study of T cells expressing NK-cell markers. Germline CDR1 is MDHEN and CDR2 is SYDVKM. The CDR3 has 18 residues. As for this clonotype: Antigen: not known.

The authors made TCR beta cDNA libraries by 5'RACE template switching. This switching added a universal primer site and UMIs. TCRdb re-called the 5' RACE reads and catalogs CDR3 proteins one per entry, DNA excluded. Across about 540,000 distinct CDR3 sequences, the top ten clones capture approximately 3.5% of the sample. Study-wide results and caveats: Of the CD8+ T cells in roughly 6 donors, roughly 1.0-7.5% belonged to dominant NKG2C+ clonotypes. In a few donors, dominant clonotypes made up about 25-60.1% of CD3+CD56-NKG2C+ cells.

This TCR was sampled from a man between 18 and 35 years old in good health. The V gene is TRBV28, the J gene TRBJ2-7; there is no DNA to check the TCRdb D call of TRBD1. The source material was blood T cells: a sorted CD56 or NKG2C T cell subset, CD4+ or CD8+ T cells, or bulk PBMC T cells (not recorded which). The CDR3 loop is CASSKLTGTGVWGYEQYF.